This TCR beta chain is drawn from a study of cytomegalovirus exposure and HLA in healthy donors. Study-level points and caveats: A list of 150 to 200 TCR beta chains associated with cytomegalovirus was given.

Data came from immunoSEQ multiplex PCR; TCRdb stores just in-frame clones and leaves some out. This table holds 150,000 to 180,000 clones, about 86% found once. The CDR3 runs to 15 residues. J was trimmed by 3 bases and V by 5 bases; bases with no gene match: 8. Germline-derived CDR1 and CDR2 are MNHNS and SASEGT. Comments on this clone: Its antigen is not identified.

The chain links TRBV6-1 to TRBJ1-1; 8 bases agree with TRBD1. The sequenced sample consisted of PBMCs. The sequence came from a human donor in good health. CDR3 protein: CASSTGTGGDTEAFF. The CDR3 DNA is TGTGCCAGCAGTACAGGGACAGGCGGGGACACTGAAGCTTTCTTT.